Each of the 10 T cell receptor beta chains below was sequenced from the same sample in a study of T-cell reconstitution after alpha-beta-depleted transplantation in children. Unique molecular identifiers tagged the TCRbeta library. TCRdb recomputed calls from the PCR reads with MiXCR, one row per CDR3 protein. This sample yields hundreds of thousands of distinct CDR3 sequences, of which approximately 12% are seen a single time; about 6% belongs to the top ten. The sample consisted of PBMCs from the stem cell graft donor, taken from the stem cell graft. The origin of the receptors is a human donor who donated a stem cell graft to a child with combined immunodeficiency.

In its sample, this clonotype was seen many times. The chain joins TRBV24-1 to TRBJ2-5; TRBD2 aligns across 14 bases. CDR1 is KGHDR and CDR2 is SFDVKD in the germline V gene. The CDR3 length is 15 residues. V was clipped by 4 bases and J by 4 bases; unmatched bases: 1. As DNA, the CDR3 is TGTGCCACCAGTGAGGGGACTAGCGGGAGAGAGACCCAGTACTTC. This sequence encodes CATSEGTSGRETQYF.

J is TRBJ2-7 and V is TRBV4-3; tentatively, D is TRBD1 (5 bases). Per the germline V gene, CDR1 is LGHNA and CDR2 is YSLEER. This CDR3 is 15 amino acids long. The germline V and J ends were trimmed by 1 base and 2 bases, with 12 bases remaining between them. The CDR3 sequence: CASSQALGQAYEQYF. In DNA, the CDR3 is TGCGCCAGCAGCCAAGCCCTCGGACAAGCCTACGAGCAGTACTTC.

At least ten counts were recorded for this clonotype. J is TRBJ2-3 and V is TRBV27, with D perhaps TRBD1 (6 bases). There are 15 residues in the CDR3. Germline lookup yields CDR1 MNHEY and CDR2 SMNVEV (reference sequence). Trimming pared 1 base from V and 13 bases from J, leaving 21 bases between. CDR3 coding DNA: TGTGCCAGCAGTTTATGGGGGCGGTGGACAACCTCGGAGTATTTT. It specifies CASSLWGRWTTSEYF.

The chain couples TRBV19 to TRBJ2-7; a possible D gene is TRBD1 (5 bases). This CDR3 has 14 amino acids. V was trimmed by 5 bases and J by 3 bases, leaving 14 bases between them. Germline V gene lookup returns CDR1 LNHDA and CDR2 SQIVND (reference sequence). The CDR3 DNA follows: TGTGCCAGTAGTCTTGGGGCACCCCTCTACGAGCAGTACTTC. This sequence encodes CASSLGAPLYEQYF.

The chain joins TRBV6-2 or TRBV6-3 to TRBJ2-7; 13 nucleotides match TRBD2. Germline-derived CDR1 and CDR2 are MNHEY and SVGEGT. Unmatched junction bases numbered 7, after V lost 0 bases and J lost 2 bases. This CDR3 is 18 amino acids long. DNA for the CDR3: TGTGCCAGCAGTTACTCCGGGACTAGCGGGGATTCACCCTACGAGCAGTACTTC. It is translated as CASSYSGTSGDSPYEQYF.

This clonotype was picked up a small number of times. The chain uses TRBV5-5 and TRBJ2-1; TRBD2 is a possible D gene (5 bases). Deletions cut 6 bases from V and 8 bases from J, with 18 bases between. This CDR3 region has 14 residues. Germline lookup yields CDR1 SGHKS and CDR2 YYEKEE (reference sequence). The CDR3 nucleotides are TGTGCCAGCAAGGAATATATCGGGGATGATGAGCAGTTCTTC. Protein: CASKEYIGDDEQFF.

This clonotype has at least ten counts. The rearrangement links TRBV12-3 or TRBV12-4 to TRBJ2-1; 10 nucleotides align to TRBD2. The CDR3 is made up of 16 amino acids. The ends lost 2 bases at V and 9 bases at J; junction bases unmatched: 10. The CDR3 DNA is TGTGCCAGCAGTTTACCTAGGTCTAGCGGGAGAGGTGAGCAGTTCTTC. Amino acids: CASSLPRSSGRGEQFF.

The V and J genes are TRBV12-3 or TRBV12-4 and TRBJ2-2, with 11 bases aligning to TRBD2. CDR3 length: 19 amino acids. Trimming at V came to 2 bases and at J to 4 bases, leaving 12 bases not matched to a gene. Here the CDR3 DNA reads TGTGCCAGCAGTTTATATCGGCTAGCGGGGGGTTTGGGCACCGGGGAGCTGTTTTTT. Amino acids: CASSLYRLAGGLGTGELFF.

This clonotype was observed at least ten times. The chain carries TRBV12-3 or TRBV12-4 and TRBJ2-7; TRBD1 matches at 7 bases. The CDR3 sequence is 14 residues long. The J segment lost 2 bases and the V segment lost 5 bases, leaving 6 bases of the junction unmatched. CDR3 amino acids: CASSPDRVAYEQYF. The CDR3 region has the DNA TGTGCCAGCAGTCCCGACAGGGTCGCCTACGAGCAGTACTTC.

This clonotype turned up a few times. The V gene is TRBV20-1, the J gene TRBJ2-7, with TRBD2 matching over 9 bases. Germline V gene lookup returns CDR1 DFQATT and CDR2 SNEGSKA (reference sequence). Unmatched junction bases numbered 0, after V lost 0 bases and J lost 6 bases. The CDR3 consists of 12 residues. CDR3 nucleotide sequence: TGCAGTGCTAGAGAGACTAGCGGCGAGCAGTACTTC. Translation gives CSARETSGEQYF.